The present TCR beta chain was sequenced within a study of shared clonotypes between healthy human individuals. Study in general: Per donor, three plates held CD4 naive cells, three held CD4 memory, two held CD8 naive and one held CD8 memory.

Germline V CDR1 and CDR2: MGHDK, SYGVNS. The CDR3 contains 16 residues. Between the trimmed V and J ends, which lost 6 bases and 4 bases, there was a span of 18 bases. Libraries were prepared by immunoSEQ multiplex PCR; TCRdb keeps only in-frame clonotypes and omits some of them. The table includes hundreds of thousands of clones, roughly 73% detected once. Regarding this clone: The antigen is not known.

Findings and caveats of the study: Relative to clonotypes present in all four donors, those not shared had lower generation probabilities. What naive subsets generally showed was a larger estimated richness than memory subsets showed.

The chain joins TRBV25-1 to TRBJ2-2, with D possibly TRBD1 on 6 matching bases. The sample consisted of memory CD4+ T cells sorted from blood. Subset indicated: CD45RA-negative fraction. The receptor was isolated from a woman aged 25-40 years in good health. The CDR3 here is CASRIASTGGTGELFF. DNA for the CDR3: TGTGCCAGCAGAATCGCGTCGACAGGCGGCACCGGGGAGCTGTTTTTT.